The 6 T cell receptor beta chains below come from one sample, sequenced in a study of metastatic and nonmetastatic thyroid tumors. Every patient was untreated before thyroid surgery. TCRdb ran MiXCR on the PCR reads. The repertoire holds 35,000 to 50,000 clones, with approximately 13% as singletons. Specimen: blood. Every receptor here comes from a female donor with papillary thyroid cancer or a benign thyroid nodule (not recorded which). Some clones in this sample may be carry-over from other donors' samples.

The chain has TRBV6-2 or TRBV6-3 and TRBJ2-3, with D uncertain. The CDR3 loop spans 13 amino acids. Germline CDR1 MNHEY, CDR2 SVGEGT. The V end lost 6 bases, the J end lost 2 bases, and 9 bases lay between the germline ends. In DNA, the CDR3 is TGTGCCAGCAGGCCTACGGCCACAGATACGCAGTATTTT. It encodes CASRPTATDTQYF.

This clone was seen only a few times. This sequence joins TRBV6-1 and TRBJ2-3; 8 bases align to TRBD1. In germline, CDR1 is MNHNS, CDR2 SASEGT. This CDR3 is built from 14 residues. The V and J ends lost 0 bases and 9 bases, in that order; junction bases with no gene match: 5. CDR3 sequence reads: CASSEALQGATQYF. CDR3 coding DNA: TGTGCCAGCAGTGAAGCGCTCCAGGGGGCAACGCAGTATTTT.

This clone appeared many times. The chain employs TRBV7-8 and TRBJ1-5; D is undetermined. Germline values: CDR1 SGHVS, CDR2 FQNEAQ. The ends were cut back, 5 bases at V and 2 bases at J, with 4 bases in the middle. The CDR3 is 12 residues long. This CDR3 reads CASSNRNQPQHF. The DNA for the CDR3 is TGTGCCAGCAGCAATCGCAATCAGCCCCAGCATTTT.

This chain uses TRBV20-1 with TRBJ2-7; 10 bases fit TRBD2. CDR3 size: 16 residues. V was clipped by 0 bases and J by 2 bases; unmatched bases: 7. Germline CDR1 reads DFQATT; CDR2 reads SNEGSKA (reference sequence). Written as DNA, the CDR3 is TGCAGTGCTAGAGATGGTCGGACTAGCGGAGCCTACGAGCAGTACTTC. Translation gives CSARDGRTSGAYEQYF.

The chain uses TRBV6-1 and TRBJ2-5; D ambiguous. V was pared by 6 bases and J by 9 bases, with 14 bases between. The CDR3 contains 12 residues. Germline CDR1 is MNHNS and CDR2 is SASEGT. CDR3 region: CASRLYGAAQYF. CDR3 in DNA: TGTGCCAGCAGGCTCTACGGTGCGGCCCAGTACTTC.

This clone was counted many times. The rearrangement joins TRBV5-1 to TRBJ2-3; D possibly corresponds to TRBD2 (6 bases). The CDR3 has 14 residues. In germline, CDR1 is SGHRS, CDR2 YFSETQ. Trimming stripped 3 bases from V and 5 bases from J, with 13 bases between. The CDR3 region has the DNA TGCGCCAGCAGCTCGGGCGCGGAGGGAGATACGCAGTATTTT. Translated, it gives CASSSGAEGDTQYF.